These 3 T cell receptor beta chains were all obtained from the same sample, sequenced in a study of T cells after posttransplantation cyclophosphamide. Profiled with immunoSEQ multiplex PCR; TCRdb holds only in-frame clones, not every one. The sample was found to contain some 46,000 clones, and every one recurs. Sequencing used PBMCs. The receptors shown here come from a man aged 35 to 55 in good health, CMV-negative, and a related stem cell transplant donor.

This clone has ten or more counts. The chain employs TRBV5-4 and TRBJ1-6; perhaps TRBD1 as D (5 bases). Germline loops: CDR1 SGHNT, CDR2 YYREEE (reference sequence). This CDR3 spans 19 amino acids. Trimming removed 3 bases at V and 0 bases at J, with 19 bases between. The CDR3 spells CASSWTIAGSSSYNSPLHF. The CDR3 bases are TGTGCCAGCAGCTGGACTATTGCAGGGTCAAGCTCCTATAATTCACCCCTCCACTTT.

The chain has TRBV18 and TRBJ2-2; 7 nucleotides match TRBD2. Germline V CDR1 and CDR2: KGHSH, LQKENI. V shed 2 bases and J 3 bases; nucleotides not matched to a gene: 3. The CDR3 totals 15 residues. The DNA of the CDR3 is TGTGCCAGCTCACCATTTACTAGCGACACCGGGGAGCTGTTTTTT. Amino acid sequence: CASSPFTSDTGELFF.

This clone has at least ten counts. The gene calls are TRBV19 and TRBJ1-2, with 8 nucleotides matching TRBD1. CDR1 and CDR2 (germline): LNHDA, SQIVND (reference sequence). CDR3 length: 16 residues. Trimming took 7 bases from V and 4 from J; bases not matched to a gene: 14. In DNA form, the CDR3 reads TGTGCCAGTAATCCCGACAGGGGTAGTTCGGGCTATGGCTACACCTTC. Amino acid sequence: CASNPDRGSSGYGYTF. The entire variable domain, with the rest obtained from reference TRBV19 and TRBJ1-2, is as follows: DGGITQSPKYLFRKEGQNVTLSCEQNLNHDAMYWYRQDPGQGLRLIYYSQIVNDFQKGDIAEGYSVSREKKESFPLTVTSAQKNPTAFYLCASNPDRGSSGYGYTFGSGTRLTVV.